Presented here are 32 T cell receptor beta chains from one specimen sequenced in a study of blood T cells in healthy people across ages. Together with a sample-barcoded 5' primer, a J-beta primer mix was included in a second PCR lasting roughly 6 to 12 cycles. In TCRdb, the 5' RACE reads were re-called with MiXCR into one record per CDR3 protein. The repertoire holds 1.5 million to 2 million distinct CDR3 sequences, almost 35% seen once, with about 11% in the top ten. Sequenced material: blood. The receptors stem from a woman younger than 45 in good health.

This clonotype was found a few times. V gene TRBV4-1 combines with J gene TRBJ2-7, with D maybe TRBD1 (5 bases). This CDR3 has 15 amino acids. CDR1 is MGHRA and CDR2 is YSYEKL in the germline V gene. V was clipped by 4 bases and J by 6 bases, with 19 bases between them. The CDR3 region has the DNA TGCGCCAGCAGCCGCAACTTAGACAGTCTCTCCGAGCAGTACTTC. It specifies CASSRNLDSLSEQYF.

The rearrangement links TRBV7-2 to TRBJ2-1; tentative D call: TRBD2 (6 bases). The CDR3 sequence is 15 residues long. Deletions cut 0 bases from V and 5 bases from J, with 11 bases between. The germline CDR1 and CDR2 sequences are SGHTA and FQGNSA. Here the CDR3 reads CASSLADYGNNEQFF. The CDR3 bases are TGTGCCAGCAGCTTAGCGGACTATGGGAACAATGAGCAGTTCTTC.

For this clonotype: At one end, the junction sequence differs from germline, possibly due to a read error. The chain employs TRBV29-1 and TRBJ1-2, with a tentative D call TRBD1 (5 bases). CDR1 and CDR2 (germline): SQVTM, ANQGSEA. CDR3 size: 12 residues. DNA for the CDR3: TGCGGCGTTGAAGATTGGAGGGGTGGCTACACCTTC. It yields the protein CGVEDWRGGYTF.

This rearrangement joins TRBV11-2 to TRBJ1-5, with D hard to call. This CDR3 is built from 13 residues. Germline CDR1 and CDR2: SGHAT and FQNNGV. V dropped 3 bases and J dropped 3 bases, with 6 bases sitting between them. CDR3 sequence: CASSFNYNQPQHF. The CDR3 bases are TGTGCCAGCAGCTTTAACTACAATCAGCCCCAGCATTTT.

The rearrangement uses TRBV28 and TRBJ2-7; D is ambiguous. The CDR3 loop spans 14 amino acids. Germline CDR1 reads MDHEN; CDR2 reads SYDVKM. V shed 5 bases and J shed 2 bases, with 13 bases lying between them. CDR3 sequence: CASSTNTRAYEQYF. In DNA, the CDR3 is TGTGCCAGCAGTACGAACACGAGAGCCTACGAGCAGTACTTC.

V is TRBV20-1 and J is TRBJ1-6; 7 nucleotides match TRBD1. Trimming took 6 bases from V and 0 from J; bases not matched to a gene: 11. Germline V lookup: CDR1 DFQATT, CDR2 SNEGSKA (reference sequence). This CDR3 has 17 residues. The CDR3 region is CSAISRTGGSYNSPLHF. CDR3 bases: TGCAGTGCCATCTCTCGGACAGGTGGCTCCTATAATTCACCCCTCCACTTT.

The V call is TRBV5-1, the J call TRBJ1-2; the D gene is possibly TRBD1 (5 bases). The CDR3 extends over 14 amino acids. V gave up 4 bases and J gave up 8 bases, with 18 bases separating them. CDR1 and CDR2 from the germline V gene are SGHRS and YFSETQ. This CDR3 reads CASSGDYGGSGYTF. CDR3 nucleotides: TGCGCCAGCAGCGGGGACTACGGGGGTAGCGGCTACACCTTC.

V and J are TRBV6-1 and TRBJ2-5, with D maybe TRBD2 (5 bases). The J call may be mistaken, given a closer DNA end match to TRBJ2-7. Germline assignment: CDR1 MNHNS and CDR2 SASEGT. CDR3 size: 16 residues. CDR3: CASRVVLEGSIYEQYF. The CDR3, as DNA: TGTGCCAGCAGGGTGGTTTTAGAGGGATCAATCTACGAGCAGTACTTC.

The table lists this clonotype with a count of one. This rearrangement joins TRBV29-1 to TRBJ1-1, with D perhaps matching TRBD1 (6 bases). V was trimmed by 4 bases and J by 4 bases, leaving 22 bases between them. Germline CDR1 is SQVTM and CDR2 is ANQGSEA. There are 16 residues in the CDR3. The CDR3 DNA is TGCAGCGTTGTGAGAGACAGGCCAACGAGGGGCACTGAAGCTTTCTTT. It specifies CSVVRDRPTRGTEAFF. Complete variable domain (other parts from reference TRBV29-1 and TRBJ1-1): SAVISQKPSRDICQRGTSLTIQCQVDSQVTMMFWYRQQPGQSLTLIATANQGSEATYESGFVIDKFPISRPNLTFSTLTVSNMSPEDSSIYLCSVVRDRPTRGTEAFFGQGTRLTVV.

This clonotype was observed a handful of times. This sequence joins TRBV30 and TRBJ2-7; D possibly corresponds to TRBD1 (6 bases). The CDR3 spans 15 residues. The germline gives CDR1 GTSNPN, CDR2 SVGIG (reference sequence). Trimming shortened V by 5 bases and J by 1 base, and 18 bases separated the two germline ends. CDR3 DNA: TGTGCCTGGGCCCTTTGGGGGCCCCGGTCCTACGAGCAGTACTTC. Protein sequence: CAWALWGPRSYEQYF. Full variable domain (remainder filled in from reference TRBV30 and TRBJ2-7): SQTIHQWPATLVQPVGSPLSLECTVEGTSNPNLYWYRQAAGRGLQLLFYSVGIGQISSEVPQNLSASRPQDRQFILSSKKLLLSDSGFYLCAWALWGPRSYEQYFGPGTRLTVT.

V usage is TRBV20-1 and J usage is TRBJ1-2, with TRBD1 matching 8 bases. V shed 3 bases and J 4 bases; nucleotides not matched to a gene: 10. CDR3 length: 15 amino acids. CDR1 is DFQATT, CDR2 SNEGSKA, per germline (reference sequence). In DNA form, the CDR3 reads TGCAGTGCTAGTCTTGGAAGCAGGGGGCTCTATGGCTACACCTTC. Translated, it gives CSASLGSRGLYGYTF.

This clonotype was observed a few times. V usage is TRBV20-1 and J usage is TRBJ2-3; no clear D. The germline gives CDR1 DFQATT, CDR2 SNEGSKA (reference sequence). The CDR3 extends over 17 amino acids. CDR3 protein: CRASGNYYVTSTDTQYF. DNA of the CDR3: TGCAGGGCCTCCGGCAACTACTATGTTACTAGCACAGATACGCAGTATTTT.

The V call is TRBV3-1, the J call TRBJ2-5; 13 bases map to TRBD2. Per germline, CDR1 LGHDT and CDR2 YNNKEL (reference sequence). The CDR3 is 16 residues long. J lost 4 bases, V lost 4 bases, and 6 bases had no gene match. The CDR3 DNA sequence: TGTGCCAGCAGCCGGACTAGCGGGAGCGTTAGAGAGACCCAGTACTTC. Its translation: CASSRTSGSVRETQYF.

The rearrangement links TRBV5-6 to TRBJ2-5; tentatively, D is TRBD2 (6 bases). The length of the CDR3 is 15 residues. Germline CDR1 reads SGHDT; CDR2 reads YYEEEE. Trimming removed 4 bases at V and 3 bases at J, with 16 bases between. CDR3 in DNA: TGTGCCAGCAGCCCCCGGCGGCGCGGGGAAGAGACCCAGTACTTC. This gives the protein CASSPRRRGEETQYF.

The chain joins TRBV30 to TRBJ1-1, with D possibly matching TRBD1 (5 bases). V dropped 5 bases and J dropped 5 bases, with 15 bases sitting between them. The CDR3 runs 13 residues. CDR1 is GTSNPN and CDR2 is SVGIG in the germline V gene (reference sequence). The CDR3 DNA is TGTGCCTGGGACAGCTCCCGGGAAACTGAAGCTTTCTTT. Translated, it gives CAWDSSRETEAFF.

The CDR3 reads CASSQDLTGYGYTF. The CDR3 DNA follows: TGTGCCAGCAGCCAAGATCTGACGGGCTATGGCTACACCTTC. The rearrangement uses TRBV14 and TRBJ1-2, with no clear D. V was cut by 0 bases and J by 4 bases, with 9 bases left in between. The CDR3 loop spans 14 amino acids. Germline values: CDR1 SGHDN, CDR2 FVKESK.

This clonotype was seen a single time. At one end, the junction sequence differs from germline, possibly due to a read error. The chain carries TRBV24-1 and TRBJ2-7; possibly TRBD2 for D (5 bases). CDR3 length equals 13 residues. Germline V gene sequence: CDR1 KGHDR, CDR2 SFDVKD. This CDR3 is CATRDSGDYEQYF. Written as DNA, the CDR3 is TGTGCCACCAGGGATTCCGGGGACTACGAGCAGTACTTC.

The J gene is TRBJ2-7, the V gene TRBV5-6, with D perhaps matching TRBD1 (7 bases). Germline values: CDR1 SGHDT, CDR2 YYEEEE. V was pared by 3 bases and J by 3 bases, with 13 bases between. The CDR3 covers 14 residues. DNA for the CDR3: TGTGCCAGCAGCTGGAGGGGACAGTACTACGAGCAGTACTTC. It codes for CASSWRGQYYEQYF.

The table lists this clonotype with a few counts. The chain links TRBV7-3 to TRBJ1-2; D gene uncertain. The CDR3 covers 14 residues. Germline V lookup: CDR1 SGHTA, CDR2 FQGTGA. V lost 5 bases and J lost 4, with 14 bases in between. The CDR3 coding sequence is TGTGCCAGCAGCCCAAGAAGAGGCTCCTATGGCTACACCTTC. This sequence encodes CASSPRRGSYGYTF.

This clonotype occurred a few times. J is TRBJ2-7 and V is TRBV18; D is ambiguous. Near its end, the DNA agrees better with TRBJ2-5, so the J call may be wrong. The CDR3 sequence is 13 residues long. Germline values: CDR1 KGHSH, CDR2 LQKENI. CDR3 residues: CASSPLGSETQYF. In DNA, the CDR3 is TGTGCCAGCTCACCCCTAGGCTCCGAGACCCAGTACTTC.

The V and J genes are TRBV5-1 and TRBJ2-3; tentatively, D is TRBD1 (6 bases). This CDR3 is 18 amino acids long. V lost 4 bases and J lost 1, with 22 bases in between. CDR1 and CDR2 from the germline V gene are SGHRS and YFSETQ. For the CDR3, the DNA is TGCGCCAGCAGCCCCCCGAGGGTAGGACAGACTCGCACAGATACGCAGTATTTT. Amino acids: CASSPPRVGQTRTDTQYF.

In its sample, this clonotype was seen a few times. CDR3 sequence reads: CASSQERTGNNYGYTF. The CDR3 DNA reads TGTGCCAGCAGCCAAGAAAGGACAGGGAATAACTATGGCTACACCTTC. The chain is built from TRBV4-2 and TRBJ1-2; 8 bases match TRBD1. The ends lost 0 bases at V and 1 base at J; junction bases unmatched: 4. Germline V gene data show CDR1 as LGHNA and CDR2 as YNFKEQ. The CDR3 is 16 residues long.

This clonotype was observed a handful of times. This rearrangement joins TRBV4-1 to TRBJ2-5, with 16 bases fitting TRBD2. The V and J ends lost 4 bases and 3 bases, in that order; junction bases with no gene match: 5. This CDR3 is 17 amino acids long. Germline CDR1 and CDR2: MGHRA and YSYEKL. The CDR3 coding sequence is TGCGCCAGCAGCCGAGAAGGGACTAGCGGGGGGGAAGAGACCCAGTACTTC. Its protein product is CASSREGTSGGEETQYF.

V is TRBV4-1 and J is TRBJ1-4; D is ambiguous. Trimming removed 0 bases from V and 3 bases from J, with 14 bases in between. The CDR3 is 17 amino acids. Germline lookup yields CDR1 MGHRA and CDR2 YSYEKL. The CDR3 region has the DNA TGCGCCAGCAGCCAAGAAGCACTGGAGGTATCTAATGAAAAACTGTTTTTT. Its protein is CASSQEALEVSNEKLFF.

The table lists this clonotype with a few counts. V and J are TRBV12-3 or TRBV12-4 and TRBJ2-3; D not certain. This CDR3 spans 11 amino acids. The V gene lost 8 bases and the J gene lost 5 bases, with 8 bases spanning the gap. The CDR3 region is CASRSVDTQYF. CDR3 nucleotides: TGTGCCAGCCGTTCCGTAGATACGCAGTATTTT.

The J gene is TRBJ2-4, the V gene TRBV5-1, with D tentatively TRBD1 (6 bases). The CDR3 runs 16 residues. V lost 4 bases and J 3 bases, leaving 17 bases between the germline ends. Per the germline V gene, CDR1 is SGHRS and CDR2 is YFSETQ. Here the CDR3 DNA reads TGCGCCAGCAGCGAGGGGGACATGTTGGGCAAAAACATTCAGTACTTC. Translation gives CASSEGDMLGKNIQYF.

The J gene is TRBJ2-1, the V gene TRBV5-1; D remains ambiguous. The V and J ends lost 0 bases and 6 bases respectively, with 10 bases between them. CDR1 SGHRS and CDR2 YFSETQ come from the germline V gene. The CDR3 covers 14 residues. CDR3 sequence reads: CASSLAQKSNEQFF. CDR3 in DNA: TGCGCCAGCAGCTTGGCTCAGAAAAGCAATGAGCAGTTCTTC.

This clonotype occurred once. An end of the junction differs from the germline gene, which may be a read error. The chain uses TRBV19 and TRBJ2-1; D is unresolved. The CDR3 has 11 amino acids. In germline, CDR1 is LNHDA, CDR2 SQIVND (reference sequence). The CDR3 sequence is CTSSIFGGQFF. In DNA, the CDR3 is TGTACCAGTAGTATCTTCGGCGGGCAGTTCTTC.

J is TRBJ2-7 and V is TRBV20-1, with 8 bases lining up with TRBD2. V lost 2 bases to trimming and J lost 1 base; unmatched junction nucleotides: 16. This CDR3 is 18 amino acids long. CDR1 and CDR2 from the germline V gene are DFQATT and SNEGSKA (reference sequence). The CDR3 protein is CSARSRRSSGIASYEQYF. The CDR3 DNA follows: TGCAGTGCTAGATCTAGGAGGAGTAGCGGGATCGCATCCTACGAGCAGTACTTC.

This clonotype was counted at least ten times. The chain joins TRBV4-1 to TRBJ2-7, with 10 bases lining up with TRBD1. V shed 2 bases, J shed 5 bases, and the junction held 6 bases outside the gene matches. This CDR3 is built from 15 residues. From germline, CDR1 is MGHRA and CDR2 YSYEKL. CDR3 nucleotides: TGCGCCAGCAGCCAACCGGGACAGGGGCTAGACGAGCAGTACTTC. Protein: CASSQPGQGLDEQYF.

The rearrangement joins TRBV7-8 to TRBJ2-7; D possibly corresponds to TRBD2 (7 bases). Germline V CDR1 and CDR2: SGHVS, FQNEAQ. The CDR3 runs to 15 residues. V was shortened by 5 bases and J by 7 bases, with 21 bases between the two germline ends. CDR3 bases: TGTGCCAGCAGCCCCCACCAGGGGAGGGTCCTGGAGCAGTACTTC. Translated: CASSPHQGRVLEQYF.

This clonotype was seen only a few times. The DNA of the CDR3 is TGCGCCAGCAGCTTGGCAGGGGCGCTTGGCTACACCTTC. Its protein product is CASSLAGALGYTF. J is TRBJ1-2 and V is TRBV5-1; D perhaps matches TRBD1 (6 bases). The germline CDR1 and CDR2 sequences are SGHRS and YFSETQ. V was shortened by 0 bases and J by 7 bases, with 10 bases between the two germline ends. The CDR3 covers 13 residues.